The sequence of this T cell receptor beta chain was determined in a study of immune evolution from preneoplasia to lung adenocarcinoma. Study-wide results and caveats: Clonality was highest in normal lung, lower in later-stage lesions apparently.

Sequencing used immunoSEQ multiplex PCR; TCRdb keeps in-frame clones, though not all of them. The sample includes about 16,000 clones, about 88% of them seen just once. Germline CDR1 reads SGHNT; CDR2 reads YYREEE (reference sequence). The CDR3 covers 14 residues. J was trimmed by 7 bases and V by 4 bases; bases with no gene match: 8. Regarding this clone: Its antigen is not identified.

The TCR sequence derives from a person aged 70 to 79 with invasive lung adenocarcinoma. Sequences were obtained from FFPE invasive lung adenocarcinoma tissue. This chain joins TRBV5-4 and TRBJ2-7, with TRBD1 matching 10 bases. CDR3 loop: CASSVGDRGGEQYF. The CDR3 coding sequence is TGTGCCAGCAGCGTGGGGGACAGGGGAGGGGAGCAGTACTTC.